The source of this T cell receptor (beta chain) is a study of T cell repertoires in cytomegalovirus infection. TCRdb reprocessed the reads with MiXCR, giving one entry per CDR3 protein. The repertoire includes 250,000 or so distinct CDR3 sequences, over 15% of them detected once, and more than 45% sits in the top ten. This clonotype occurred once. Its antigen is not identified. A clone one base away is much larger, so this may be a read error. The germline V and J ends were trimmed by 6 bases and 5 bases, with 19 bases remaining between them. Germline V gives CDR1 SGHVS, CDR2 FNYEAQ. This CDR3 region has 15 residues. Study findings and constraints: Within the response measured ex vivo, HLA-C-restricted CMV-specific TCR beta clonotypes were dominant.

This TCR came from a human donor in good health (CMV status not recorded). Some clones in this sample may be carry-over from other donors' samples. Material for sequencing was CD8+ T cells from PBMCs. The chain carries TRBV7-6 and TRBJ2-5; D not resolved. The CDR3 DNA is TGTGCCAGCAGACTTAGCCCCCCGGATTCGGAGACCCAGTACTTC. Protein sequence: CASRLSPPDSETQYF.